This T cell receptor (beta chain) was retrieved from a study of T cells after yellow fever vaccination. Study-level findings and limits: Shared CD4/CD8 clonotypes were a small share, likely from convergent recombination.

TCRdb processed the 5' RACE reads anew with MiXCR; each CDR3 protein has one entry. The table includes hundreds of thousands of distinct CDR3 sequences, 15% to 20% detected once. The CDR3 extends over 16 amino acids. CDR1 is MNHNS, CDR2 SASEGT, per germline. V was pared by 5 bases and J by 3 bases, with 10 bases of the junction left unmatched. With regard to this clonotype: The antigen is undetermined.

This clonotype was obtained from a man between 25 and 39 years old who received the YFV17D yellow fever vaccine. This specimen was PBMCs, taken 15 days after the yellow fever booster vaccination. The chain uses TRBV6-1 and TRBJ2-7; 10 bases align to TRBD1. The CDR3: CASSLDRGSTRYEQYF. The CDR3 nucleotides are TGTGCCAGCAGTCTGGACAGGGGGTCAACGCGCTACGAGCAGTACTTC.